This T cell receptor (beta chain) was identified in a study of blood T cell repertoires in COVID-19. Study in general: From the United States, Italy and Spain came samples of acute and convalescent COVID-19.

As handled by the study authors: Nucleated cell counts were estimated from reference gene primer amplification. The method was immunoSEQ multiplex PCR; TCRdb's version includes in-frame clones alone and lacks a portion of them. Clone size and the V and J calls come from that table; the DNA yielded D and trimming. This sample has some 250,000 clones; 75% to 90% occur once, and the top ten carry around 11%. Trimming shortened V by 0 bases and J by 2 bases, and 11 bases separated the two germline ends. Germline values: CDR1 SGDLS, CDR2 YYNGEE. The CDR3 contains 15 residues. The clonotype originates from an older woman with active or convalescent COVID-19. The J gene is TRBJ1-1, the V gene TRBV9; weak D call: TRBD1 (6 bases). The source material was peripheral blood. Here the CDR3 DNA reads TGTGCCAGCAGCGTAGCCCCGGACAGAAACACTGAAGCTTTCTTT. Its protein product is CASSVAPDRNTEAFF.